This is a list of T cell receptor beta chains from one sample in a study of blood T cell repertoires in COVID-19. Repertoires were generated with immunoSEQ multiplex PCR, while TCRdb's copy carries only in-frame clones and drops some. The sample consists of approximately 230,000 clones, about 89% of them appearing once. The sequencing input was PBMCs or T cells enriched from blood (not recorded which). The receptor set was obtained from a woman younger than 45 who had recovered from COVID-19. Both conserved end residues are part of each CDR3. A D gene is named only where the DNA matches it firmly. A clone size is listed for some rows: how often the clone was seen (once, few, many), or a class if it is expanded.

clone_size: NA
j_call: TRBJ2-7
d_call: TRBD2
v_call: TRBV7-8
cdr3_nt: TGTGCCAGCAGCTCCTTGGGACTAGCGGAGACCTACGAGCAGTACTTC
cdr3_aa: CASSSLGLAETYEQYF

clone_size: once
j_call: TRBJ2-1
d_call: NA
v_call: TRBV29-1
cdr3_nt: TGCAGCGTTGAAGATATAACTAAAAGTAGCCATGAGCAGTTCTTC
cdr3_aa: CSVEDITKSSHEQFF

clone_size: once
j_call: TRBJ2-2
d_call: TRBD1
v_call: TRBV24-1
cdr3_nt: TGTGCCACCAGTGACCCGGGACAGGGGAACACCGGGGAGCTGTTTTTT
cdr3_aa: CATSDPGQGNTGELFF

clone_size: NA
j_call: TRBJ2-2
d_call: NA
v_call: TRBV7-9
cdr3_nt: TGTGCCAGACAGGGAAAACAGAACACCGGGGAGCTGTTTTTT
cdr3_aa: CARQGKQNTGELFF

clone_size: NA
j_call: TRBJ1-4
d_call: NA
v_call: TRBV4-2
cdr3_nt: TGTGCCAGCAGCCAAGGGCCTGAAAAACTGTTTTTT
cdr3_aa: CASSQGPEKLFF

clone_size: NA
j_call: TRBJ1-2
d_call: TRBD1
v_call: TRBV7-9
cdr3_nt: TGTGCCAGCAGGCGATCGACAGGGTCTATCTATGGCTACACCTTC
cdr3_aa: CASRRSTGSIYGYTF

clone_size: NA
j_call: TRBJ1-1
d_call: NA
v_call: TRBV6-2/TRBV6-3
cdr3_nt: TGTGCCAGCAGTTACGCCGGGGGGGAAGCTTTCTTT
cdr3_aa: CASSYAGGEAFF

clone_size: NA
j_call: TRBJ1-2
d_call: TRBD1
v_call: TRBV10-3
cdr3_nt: TGTGCCATCAGTGAGTACAGGGGACGTGGCTACACCTTC
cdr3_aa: CAISEYRGRGYTF

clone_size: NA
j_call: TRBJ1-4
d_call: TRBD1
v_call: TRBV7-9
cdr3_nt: TGTGCCAGCAGCTTAGGGGACAGGCCGCATGAAAAACTGTTTTTT
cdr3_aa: CASSLGDRPHEKLFF

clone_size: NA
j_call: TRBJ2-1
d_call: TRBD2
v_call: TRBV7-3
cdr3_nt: TGTGCCAGCAGCTTAACGACTAGCGAGAATGAGCAGTTCTTC
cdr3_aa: CASSLTTSENEQFF

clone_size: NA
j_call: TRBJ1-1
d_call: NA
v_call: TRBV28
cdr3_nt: TGTGCCAGCAGTTCCCCGGCGGTGAACACTGAAGCTTTCTTT
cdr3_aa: CASSSPAVNTEAFF

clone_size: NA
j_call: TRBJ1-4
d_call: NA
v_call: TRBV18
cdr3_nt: TGTGCCAGCTCACCACAAATCAGGGGTAATGAAAAACTGTTTTTT
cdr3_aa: CASSPQIRGNEKLFF

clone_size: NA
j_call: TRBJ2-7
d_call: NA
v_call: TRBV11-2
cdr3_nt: TGTGCCAGCAGCTTAGCACACGGGCTAGCCAGGCTCGAGCAGTACTTC
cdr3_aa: CASSLAHGLARLEQYF

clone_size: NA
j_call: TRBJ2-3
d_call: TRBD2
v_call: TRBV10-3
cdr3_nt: TGTGCCATCAGTGCCTGGACTAGCTGGAGGACAGATACGCAGTATTTT
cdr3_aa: CAISAWTSWRTDTQYF

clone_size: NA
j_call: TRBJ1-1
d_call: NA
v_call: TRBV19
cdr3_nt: TGTGCCAGCTGCGGGGGATTGAACACTGAAGCTTTCTTT
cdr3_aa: CASCGGLNTEAFF

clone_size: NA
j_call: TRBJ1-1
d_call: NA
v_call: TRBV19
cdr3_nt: TGTGCCAGTAGTATTGGGCCATGGACAGACCCTGAAGCTTTCTTT
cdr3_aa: CASSIGPWTDPEAFF

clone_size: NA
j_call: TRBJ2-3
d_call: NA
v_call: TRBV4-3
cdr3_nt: TGCGCCAGCAGCCAAGAATTGTATAGCCTTCGGGAGCCAGATACGCAGTATTTT
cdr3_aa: CASSQELYSLREPDTQYF

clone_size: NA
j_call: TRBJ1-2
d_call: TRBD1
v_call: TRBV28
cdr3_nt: TGTGCCAGCAGTTTATACAGACAGGGTCGTGGCTACACCTTC
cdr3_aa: CASSLYRQGRGYTF

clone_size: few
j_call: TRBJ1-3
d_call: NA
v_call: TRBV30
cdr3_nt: TGTGCCTGGAGTGTACTGGGGCGGAGAGGAAACACCATATATTTT
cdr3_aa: CAWSVLGRRGNTIYF

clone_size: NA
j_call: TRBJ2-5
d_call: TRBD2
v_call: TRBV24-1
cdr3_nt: TGTGCCACCAGTGATGGAACTAGCGGGTTTAAAGAGACCCAGTACTTC
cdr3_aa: CATSDGTSGFKETQYF

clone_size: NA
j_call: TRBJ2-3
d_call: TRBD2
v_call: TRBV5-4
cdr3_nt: TGTGCCAGCAGCTACCCGGGACTAGCGGGAGGGTCAATGTCAGATACGCAGTATTTT
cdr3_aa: CASSYPGLAGGSMSDTQYF

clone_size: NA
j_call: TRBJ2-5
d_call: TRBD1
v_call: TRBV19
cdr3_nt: TGTGCCAGTAGTCCGGACAGGGGGCCGGTAGAGACCCAGTACTTC
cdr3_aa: CASSPDRGPVETQYF

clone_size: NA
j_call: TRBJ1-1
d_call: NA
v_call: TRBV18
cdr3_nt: TGTGCCAGCTCACCACAGTTCCAGTTCAATGAAGCTTTCTTT
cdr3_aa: CASSPQFQFNEAFF

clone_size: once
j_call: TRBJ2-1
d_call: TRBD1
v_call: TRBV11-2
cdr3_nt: TGTGCCAGCAGCTCACACCAGGGGGCGGGTGAGCAGTTCTTC
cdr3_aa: CASSSHQGAGEQFF

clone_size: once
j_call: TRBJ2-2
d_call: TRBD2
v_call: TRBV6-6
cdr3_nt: TGTGCCAGCAGTTTCCAGACTAGCGGGAGCACCGGGGAGCTGTTTTTT
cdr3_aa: CASSFQTSGSTGELFF